This T cell receptor beta chain originates from a study of blood T cell repertoires in COVID-19. Study context: Samples of COVID-19 (acute and convalescent) were obtained from the United States, Italy and Spain. PBMCs, B-cell-depleted T cells, or T cells provided the cDNA or gDNA that made up the material.

Original data processing: It was from reference gene primer amplification that nucleated cell counts were estimated. Libraries were prepared by immunoSEQ multiplex PCR; TCRdb keeps only in-frame clonotypes and omits some of them. The V and J calls and clone size are taken from that table; D and trimming were inferred from the DNA. The table has 180,000 or so clones, around 80% seen once. It was during active infection that Seattle patients were enrolled and then longitudinally followed. V lost 5 bases, J lost 5 bases, and 10 bases lay in between. The CDR3 has 13 residues. CDR1 LNHDA and CDR2 SQIVND come from the germline V gene (reference sequence).

The TCR originated in a woman of 80 years or more with COVID-19, enrolled during active disease. The V gene is TRBV19, the J gene TRBJ1-5, with D hard to call. Material: peripheral blood. CDR3 region: CASSFSIDQPQHF. For the CDR3, the DNA is TGTGCCAGTAGTTTCTCGATAGATCAGCCCCAGCATTTT.